Sequencing of this T cell receptor beta chain was carried out in a study of shared clonotypes between healthy human individuals. General study findings and limits: It was observed that approximately 5% of naive CD4 clonotypes were shared across a few donors. Among donors, sharing of clonotypes was expected to be affected by sequencing depth. At large depth, rarefaction still showed sorted-subset sequencing to be incomplete.

With regard to this clone: Its antigen is currently unknown.

This CDR3 spans 14 amino acids. The V end lost 6 bases, the J end lost 3 bases, and 14 bases lay between the germline ends. Germline CDR1 is MNHNS and CDR2 is SASEGT. TCRdb's table, derived via immunoSEQ multiplex PCR, lists solely in-frame clones and lacks some. The sample contains some 2,100,000 clones, roughly 91% of which appear only once. CD45RO-negative, CCR7-selected cells formed the naive CD8 fraction, which excluded terminally differentiated effector memory CD45RA+ cells. Everyone who donated was a Caucasian adult who lived in Nashville, Tennessee. This TCR was sampled from a man between 18 and 29 years old in good health. Some clones in this sample may be carry-over from other donors' samples. The gene calls are TRBV6-1 and TRBJ2-5; no definite D call. Source material: naive CD8+ T cells from PBMCs. The CDR3 sequence: CASRQAWLEETQYF. Written as DNA, the CDR3 is TGTGCCAGCAGGCAGGCGTGGCTTGAAGAGACCCAGTACTTC.